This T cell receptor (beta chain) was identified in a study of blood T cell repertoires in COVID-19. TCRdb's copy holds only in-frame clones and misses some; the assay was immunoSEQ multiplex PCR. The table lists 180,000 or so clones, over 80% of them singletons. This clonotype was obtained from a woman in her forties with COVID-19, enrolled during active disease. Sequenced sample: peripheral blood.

Here the CDR3 DNA reads TGTGCCAGCAGCGTAGGTGGACAGGGGGTAACCTACGAGCAGTACTTC. Protein sequence: CASSVGGQGVTYEQYF. The V gene is TRBV9, the J gene TRBJ2-7, with TRBD1 matching 10 bases. From germline, CDR1 is SGDLS and CDR2 YYNGEE. The CDR3 runs to 16 residues. V lost 0 bases, J lost 2 bases, and 5 bases stayed unmatched.